This T cell receptor (beta chain) was obtained from a study of blood T cell repertoires in COVID-19. The germline V and J ends were trimmed by 1 base and 2 bases, with 8 bases remaining between them. The germline gives CDR1 LNHDA, CDR2 SQIVND (reference sequence). CDR3 length: 14 amino acids. Only in-frame clones appear in the TCRdb table, and some are missing; sequencing was by immunoSEQ multiplex PCR. The data contain roughly 240,000 clones, approximately 85% of them singletons. The chain is built from TRBV19 and TRBJ2-5, with D unresolved. Sequencing used PBMCs or T cells enriched from blood (not recorded which). The TCR sequence derives from a woman aged 45-65 years with acute COVID-19. The CDR3 region is CASSIGGTQETQYF. The CDR3 bases are TGTGCCAGTAGTATAGGCGGAACTCAAGAGACCCAGTACTTC. Full variable domain (remainder filled in from reference TRBV19 and TRBJ2-5): DGGITQSPKYLFRKEGQNVTLSCEQNLNHDAMYWYRQDPGQGLRLIYYSQIVNDFQKGDIAEGYSVSREKKESFPLTVTSAQKNPTAFYLCASSIGGTQETQYFGPGTRLLVL.